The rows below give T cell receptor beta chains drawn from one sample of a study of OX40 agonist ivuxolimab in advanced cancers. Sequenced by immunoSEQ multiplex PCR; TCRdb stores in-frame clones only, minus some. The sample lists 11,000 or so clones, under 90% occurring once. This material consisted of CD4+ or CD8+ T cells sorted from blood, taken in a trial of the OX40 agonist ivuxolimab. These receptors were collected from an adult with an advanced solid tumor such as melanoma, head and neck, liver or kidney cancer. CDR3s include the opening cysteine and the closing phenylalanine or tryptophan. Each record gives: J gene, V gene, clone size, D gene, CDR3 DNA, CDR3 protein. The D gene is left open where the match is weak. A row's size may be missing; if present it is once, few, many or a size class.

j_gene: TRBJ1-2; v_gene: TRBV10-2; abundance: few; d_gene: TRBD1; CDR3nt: TGCGCCAGCAGTGAAGACAGGGTAATGGATGGCTACACCTTC; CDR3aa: CASSEDRVMDGYTF
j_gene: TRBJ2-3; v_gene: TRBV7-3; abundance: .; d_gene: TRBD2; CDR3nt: TGTGCCAGCAGCCCCTTCCCTTCAGCGGGGCCAGATACGCAGTATTTT; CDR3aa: CASSPFPSAGPDTQYF
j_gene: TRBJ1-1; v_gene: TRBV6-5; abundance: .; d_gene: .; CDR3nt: TGTGCCAGCAGGGTGTCAGTTTGGAACACTGAAGCTTTCTTT; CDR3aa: CASRVSVWNTEAFF
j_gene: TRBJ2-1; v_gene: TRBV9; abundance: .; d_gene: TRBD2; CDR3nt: TGTGCCAGCAGCGTGGGGGGGACTACATACAATGAGCAGTTCTTC; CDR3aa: CASSVGGTTYNEQFF
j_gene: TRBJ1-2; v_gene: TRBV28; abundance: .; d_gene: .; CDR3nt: TGTGCCAGCAGTTCCAAACGCAGGGTCGGTCTTGGTGGCTACACCTTC; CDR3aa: CASSSKRRVGLGGYTF
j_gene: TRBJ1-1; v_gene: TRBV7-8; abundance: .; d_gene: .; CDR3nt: TGTGCCAGCAGCCTTTGGAACACTGAAGCTTTCTTT; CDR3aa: CASSLWNTEAFF
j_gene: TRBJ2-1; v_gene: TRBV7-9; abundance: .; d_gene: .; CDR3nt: TGTGCCACCGGGACGAGCCATGAGCAGTTCTTC; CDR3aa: CATGTSHEQFF
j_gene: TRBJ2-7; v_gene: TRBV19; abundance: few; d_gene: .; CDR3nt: TGTGCCAGTAGTATAGGCTCGGGCAACGGCCCCTACGAGCAGTACTTC; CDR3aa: CASSIGSGNGPYEQYF
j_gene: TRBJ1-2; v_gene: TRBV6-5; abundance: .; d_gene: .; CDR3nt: TGTGCCAGCAGTTTGGAGTGGTCCAACTATGGCTACACCTTC; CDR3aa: CASSLEWSNYGYTF
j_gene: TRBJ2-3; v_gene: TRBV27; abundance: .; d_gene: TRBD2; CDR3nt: TGTGCCAGCAGTTCAGGACTAGCGGGGGGGCCAACAGATACGCAGTATTTT; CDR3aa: CASSSGLAGGPTDTQYF
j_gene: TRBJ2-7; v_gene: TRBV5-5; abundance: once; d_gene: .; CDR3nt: TGTGCCAGCAGCTTGGAGTCTACCACCTACGAGCAGTACTTC; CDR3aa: CASSLESTTYEQYF
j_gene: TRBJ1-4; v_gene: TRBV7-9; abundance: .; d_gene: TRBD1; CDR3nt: TGTGCCAGCAGTTACTCGGGGGCAGGGGGCATCCCGCCTAATGAAAAACTGTTTTTT; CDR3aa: CASSYSGAGGIPPNEKLFF
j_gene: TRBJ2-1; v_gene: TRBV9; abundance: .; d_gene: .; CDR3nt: TGTGCCAGCAGCTCCCGGGACCTCTACAATGAGCAGTTCTTC; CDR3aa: CASSSRDLYNEQFF
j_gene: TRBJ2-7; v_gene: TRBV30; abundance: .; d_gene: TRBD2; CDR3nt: TGTGCCTGGGCGCTGGGGGAGGGCTACGAGCAGTACTTC; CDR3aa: CAWALGEGYEQYF
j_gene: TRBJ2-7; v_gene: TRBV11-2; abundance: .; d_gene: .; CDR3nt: TGTGCCAGCAGCTTTGCTCCGAATGCCTACGAGCAGTACTTC; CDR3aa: CASSFAPNAYEQYF
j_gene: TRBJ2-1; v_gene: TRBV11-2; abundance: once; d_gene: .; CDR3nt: TGTGCCAGCAGTTTTACAGGGAGCTCCTACAATGAGCAGTTCTTC; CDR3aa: CASSFTGSSYNEQFF
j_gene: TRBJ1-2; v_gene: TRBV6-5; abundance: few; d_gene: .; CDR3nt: TGTGCCAGCAGTTACTCGATAGAGCAGGCCTATGGCTACACCTTC; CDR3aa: CASSYSIEQAYGYTF
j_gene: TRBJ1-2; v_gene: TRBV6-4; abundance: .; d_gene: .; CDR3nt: TGTGCCAGCAGTGACTCGGACCGTGGCTACACCTTC; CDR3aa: CASSDSDRGYTF
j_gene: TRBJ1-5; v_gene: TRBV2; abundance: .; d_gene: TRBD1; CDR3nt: TGTGCCAGCAGTGAGGGCCCCACAGGGGGGGGTCAGCCCCAGCATTTT; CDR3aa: CASSEGPTGGGQPQHF
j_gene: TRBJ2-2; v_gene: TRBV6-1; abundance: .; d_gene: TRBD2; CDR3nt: TGTGCCAGCAGTGCCGGGACTAGAGTCGGGGAGCTGTTTTTT; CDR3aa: CASSAGTRVGELFF
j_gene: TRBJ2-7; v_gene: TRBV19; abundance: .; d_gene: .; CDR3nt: TGTGCCAGTAGTTGGCCAGGGCGCGAGCAGTACTTC; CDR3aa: CASSWPGREQYF
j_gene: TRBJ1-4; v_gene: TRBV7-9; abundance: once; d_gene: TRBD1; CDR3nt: TGTGCCAGCAGCATACCCAGGGGGCGTTATAGTGAAAAACTGTTTTTT; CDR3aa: CASSIPRGRYSEKLFF
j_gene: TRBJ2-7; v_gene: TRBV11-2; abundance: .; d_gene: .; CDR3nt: TGTGCCAGCAGCTGGGCGGACCCCTACGAGCAGTACTTC; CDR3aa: CASSWADPYEQYF
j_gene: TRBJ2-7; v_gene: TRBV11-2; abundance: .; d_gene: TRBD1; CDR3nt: TGTGCCAGCAGCAACAGGGACAGGGGGGTTGAGCAGTACTTC; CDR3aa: CASSNRDRGVEQYF
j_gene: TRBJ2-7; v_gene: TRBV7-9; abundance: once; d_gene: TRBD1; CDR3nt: TGTGCCAGCCCCCCGCCGGGACAGACAAGCTCCTACGAGCAGTACTTC; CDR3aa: CASPPPGQTSSYEQYF
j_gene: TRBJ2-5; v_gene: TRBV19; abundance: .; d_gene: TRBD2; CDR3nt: TGTGCCAGTAGGGGGGCGACTAGCGATAAGACCCAGTACTTC; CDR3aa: CASRGATSDKTQYF
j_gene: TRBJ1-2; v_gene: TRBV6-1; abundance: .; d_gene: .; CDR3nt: TGTGCCAGCACCCAAGGGGGGTTTGGGAACTATGGCTACACCTTC; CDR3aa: CASTQGGFGNYGYTF
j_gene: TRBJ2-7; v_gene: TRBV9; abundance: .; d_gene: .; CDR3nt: TGTGCCAGCAGCGGAACAGGGTACGAGCAGTACTTC; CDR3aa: CASSGTGYEQYF
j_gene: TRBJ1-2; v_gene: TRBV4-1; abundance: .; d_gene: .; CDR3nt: TGTGCCAGCAGCCCTGGTGGGGACTATGGCTACACCTTC; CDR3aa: CASSPGGDYGYTF
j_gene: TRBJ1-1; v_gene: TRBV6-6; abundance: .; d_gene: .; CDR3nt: TGTGCCAGCAGTTACTCGAGGACGCTGAACACTGAAGCTTTCTTT; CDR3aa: CASSYSRTLNTEAFF
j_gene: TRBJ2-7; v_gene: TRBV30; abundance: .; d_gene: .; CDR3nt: TGTGCCTGGAGTGGTTTTGAGCAGTACTTC; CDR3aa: CAWSGFEQYF
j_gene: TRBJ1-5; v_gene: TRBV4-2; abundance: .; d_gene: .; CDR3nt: TGTGCCAGCAGCCAAGGGGCAGAATCCAATCAGCCCCAGCATTTT; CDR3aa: CASSQGAESNQPQHF
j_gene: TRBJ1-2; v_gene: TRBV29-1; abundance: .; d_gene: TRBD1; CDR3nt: TGCAGCGTTGAAGCGGAGGGACAGGGTAACGGGATACGCTATGGCTACACCTTC; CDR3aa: CSVEAEGQGNGIRYGYTF
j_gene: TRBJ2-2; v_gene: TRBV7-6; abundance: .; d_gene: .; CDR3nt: TGTGCCAGCAGCTTAGCGGGCACCTCGCGGGGCACCGGGGAGCTGTTTTTT; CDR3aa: CASSLAGTSRGTGELFF
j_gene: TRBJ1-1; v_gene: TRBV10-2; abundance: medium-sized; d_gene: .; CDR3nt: TGCGCCAGCAGTGAGTCGGTAGATGTTAGTTTGAAAGCTTTCTTT; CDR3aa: CASSESVDVSLKAFF
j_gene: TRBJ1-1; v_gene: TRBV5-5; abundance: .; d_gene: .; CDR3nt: TGTGCCAGCAGCCGAGGGGCTGAAGCTTTCTTT; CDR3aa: CASSRGAEAFF
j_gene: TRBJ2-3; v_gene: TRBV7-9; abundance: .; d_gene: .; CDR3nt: TGTGCCAGCAGCTTAGGGGACTTGCAGTATTTT; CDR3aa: CASSLGDLQYF
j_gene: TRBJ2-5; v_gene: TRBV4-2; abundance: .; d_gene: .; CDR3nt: TGTGCCAGCAGCCAAGGGTGGGGGTCGGAGACCCAGTACTTC; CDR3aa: CASSQGWGSETQYF
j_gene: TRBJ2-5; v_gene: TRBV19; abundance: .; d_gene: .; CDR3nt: TGTGCCAGTAGTGACGTAATTAAAGAGACCCAGTACTTC; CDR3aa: CASSDVIKETQYF
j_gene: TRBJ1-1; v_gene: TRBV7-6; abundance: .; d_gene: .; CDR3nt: TGTGCCAGCAGCGGGGCCGGACCGAACACTGAAGCTTTCTTT; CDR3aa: CASSGAGPNTEAFF
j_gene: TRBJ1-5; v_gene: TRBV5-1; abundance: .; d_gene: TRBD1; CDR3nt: TGCGCCAGCACCCCGACAGGGAGGGCTTATAGCAATCAGCCCCAGCATTTT; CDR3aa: CASTPTGRAYSNQPQHF
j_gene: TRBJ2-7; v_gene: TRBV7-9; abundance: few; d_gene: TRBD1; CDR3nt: TGTGCCAGCAGTTCCGGGACAGGGGCCCCCGAGCAGTACTTC; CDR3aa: CASSSGTGAPEQYF
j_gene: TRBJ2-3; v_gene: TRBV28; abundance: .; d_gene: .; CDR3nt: TGTGCCAGCAGTTTAGGGGACCCGACGGATACGCAGTATTTT; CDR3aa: CASSLGDPTDTQYF
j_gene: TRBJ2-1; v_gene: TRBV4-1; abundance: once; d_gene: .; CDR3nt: TGCGCCAGCAGCCTTTGGGACGGAGCCTACAATGAGCAGTTCTTC; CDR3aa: CASSLWDGAYNEQFF